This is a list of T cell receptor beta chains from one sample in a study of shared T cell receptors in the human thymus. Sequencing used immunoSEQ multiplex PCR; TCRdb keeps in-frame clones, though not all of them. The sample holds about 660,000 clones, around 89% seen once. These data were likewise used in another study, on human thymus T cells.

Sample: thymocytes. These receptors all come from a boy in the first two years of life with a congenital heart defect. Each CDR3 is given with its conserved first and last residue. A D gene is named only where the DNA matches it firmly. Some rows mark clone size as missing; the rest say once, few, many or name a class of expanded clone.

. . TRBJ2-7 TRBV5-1 TGCGCCAGCAGCATTAGCGGAGTTTTCAACTACGAGCAGTACTTC CASSISGVFNYEQYF
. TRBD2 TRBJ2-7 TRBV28 TGTGCCAGCAGTCTCGGGACTAGCGGAGGGGGGGCCTACGAGCAGTACTTC CASSLGTSGGGAYEQYF
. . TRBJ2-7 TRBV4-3 TGCGCCAGCAGCCAAGATAGGGCGGGCCCAACCTACGAGCAGTACTTC CASSQDRAGPTYEQYF
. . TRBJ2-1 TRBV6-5 TGTGCCAGCCGCAGCGAGGCGGGAAAAAAGGATGAGCAGTTCTTC CASRSEAGKKDEQFF
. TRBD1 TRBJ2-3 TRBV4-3 TGCGCCAGCAGCCGTCAGGTTGTGGGACAGGGCACAGATACGCAGTATTTT CASSRQVVGQGTDTQYF
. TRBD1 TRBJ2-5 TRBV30 TGTGCCTGGAGTGTCGGGACAGGGGGAGAGACCCAGTACTTC CAWSVGTGGETQYF
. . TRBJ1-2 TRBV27 TGTGCCAGCAGGAACAGGACCACGGGTGGCTACACCTTC CASRNRTTGGYTF
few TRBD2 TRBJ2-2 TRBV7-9 TGTGCCAGCAGCTGGCTAGCGGGAGGGCCCACCGGGGAGCTGTTTTTT CASSWLAGGPTGELFF
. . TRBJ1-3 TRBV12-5 TGTGCTAGTGGTTTGGTCCGGACCCCCCGGGGCTCTGGAAACACCATATATTTT CASGLVRTPRGSGNTIYF
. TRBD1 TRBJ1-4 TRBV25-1 TGTGCCAGCAGTGGTCTACAGGGGTCGGATGAAAAACTGTTTTTT CASSGLQGSDEKLFF
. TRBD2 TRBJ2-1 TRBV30 TGTGCCTGGAGTGGGGGACTAGCGGGAGTAGGGAATGAGCAGTTCTTC CAWSGGLAGVGNEQFF
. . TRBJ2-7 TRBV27 TGTGCCAGCAGTTTCCGCAACCAGGTCCACGAGCAGTACTTC CASSFRNQVHEQYF
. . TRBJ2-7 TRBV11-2 TGTGCCAGCATCCTGAGGCAAGAATCCTACGAGCAGTACTTC CASILRQESYEQYF
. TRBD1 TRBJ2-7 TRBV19 TGTGCCAGTAGCCATGGACAGGGTTACGAGCAGTACTTC CASSHGQGYEQYF
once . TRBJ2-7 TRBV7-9 TGTGCCAGCGTCCTAGGGGGGGCAGACTACGAGCAGTACTTC CASVLGGADYEQYF
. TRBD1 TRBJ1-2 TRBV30 TGTGCCTGGAGGGACAGGGGGGATGGCTACACCTTC CAWRDRGDGYTF
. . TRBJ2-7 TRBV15 TGTGCCACCAGCAGACAATCCGCGGGGACCAACTCCTACGAGCAGTACTTC CATSRQSAGTNSYEQYF
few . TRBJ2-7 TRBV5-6 TGTGCCAGCAGCTTGGGTGCTACTTCAGGGGAGGGCTACGAGCAGTACTTC CASSLGATSGEGYEQYF
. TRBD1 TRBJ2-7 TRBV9 TGTGCCAGCAGCAACTATCCTCTGACAGGGGGCATCTACGAGCAGTACTTC CASSNYPLTGGIYEQYF
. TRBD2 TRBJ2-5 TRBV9 TGTGCCAGCAGCCTACTAGCGGGAGAGGGTAGTGAGACCCAGTACTTC CASSLLAGEGSETQYF
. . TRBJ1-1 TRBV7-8 TGTGCCAGCAGCTTAAGTCCGGACACTGAAGCTTTCTTT CASSLSPDTEAFF
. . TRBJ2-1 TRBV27 TGTGCCAGCAAGCGGGCGAATGAGCAGTTCTTC CASKRANEQFF
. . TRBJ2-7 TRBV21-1 TGTGCCAGCAGCAGATTCGACGGGACAGGGTACGAGCAGTACTTC CASSRFDGTGYEQYF
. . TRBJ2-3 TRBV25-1 TGTGCCAGCAGGACAGAAAGCGGCACAGATACGCAGTATTTT CASRTESGTDTQYF
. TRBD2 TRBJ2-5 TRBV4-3 TGCGCCAGCAGCCAACACTGCTGGGGCGGGAGCCATAAGGGGACCCAGTACTTC CASSQHCWGGSHKGTQYF
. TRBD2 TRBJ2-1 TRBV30 TGTGCCTGGAGTGACGGACTAGCGGAGAGGGATGAGCAGTTCTTC CAWSDGLAERDEQFF
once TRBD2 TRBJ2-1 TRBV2 TGTGCCAGCAGTGAAGCTGCGGGAGGCCCTTACAATGAGCAGTTCTTC CASSEAAGGPYNEQFF